A selection of T cell receptor beta chains follows, all from one sample in a study of blood T cell repertoires in COVID-19. Clones were sequenced by immunoSEQ multiplex PCR, and TCRdb holds only the in-frame ones, with some missing. The sample records under 200,000 clones, over 70% being singletons. The sample consisted of peripheral blood. These receptors were taken from a man between 70 and 80 years old with acute or convalescent COVID-19. Both conserved end residues are part of each CDR3. Fields, in order: clone size, D gene, V gene, J gene, CDR3 protein, CDR3 DNA. D genes are given only for firm matches. Clone size is shown for a subset of rows, as once, few, many or a class of expanded clone.

size: NA; D: NA; V: TRBV9; J: TRBJ1-4; CDR3: CASSVGGGQSTNEKLFF; DNA: TGTGCCAGCAGCGTCGGCGGCGGACAGTCAACTAATGAAAAACTGTTTTTT
size: NA; D: NA; V: TRBV19; J: TRBJ1-5; CDR3: CASSKEGQPQHF; DNA: TGTGCCAGTAGTAAGGAGGGTCAGCCCCAGCATTTT
size: NA; D: NA; V: TRBV27; J: TRBJ1-2; CDR3: CASSSDYYYGYTF; DNA: TGTGCCAGCAGCTCAGACTACTACTATGGCTACACCTTC
size: NA; D: NA; V: TRBV13; J: TRBJ2-3; CDR3: CASRPRGGGSDTQYF; DNA: TGTGCCAGCAGACCGAGGGGGGGCGGCTCAGATACGCAGTATTTT
size: NA; D: TRBD1; V: TRBV10-3; J: TRBJ1-2; CDR3: CAIRQGDGYGYTF; DNA: TGTGCCATCAGGCAGGGGGACGGCTATGGCTACACCTTC
size: NA; D: NA; V: TRBV4-2; J: TRBJ2-7; CDR3: CASSQETTYEQYF; DNA: TGTGCCAGCAGCCAAGAGACTACCTACGAGCAGTACTTC
size: NA; D: TRBD1; V: TRBV2; J: TRBJ2-1; CDR3: CASSGQDRGQFF; DNA: TGTGCCAGCAGTGGGCAAGACAGGGGCCAGTTCTTC
size: NA; D: NA; V: TRBV5-1; J: TRBJ1-2; CDR3: CASSRNAAMNYGYTF; DNA: TGCGCCAGCAGCAGGAACGCGGCAATGAACTATGGCTACACCTTC
size: NA; D: NA; V: TRBV5-1; J: TRBJ2-5; CDR3: CASSSQVQETQYF; DNA: TGCGCCAGCAGCTCACAGGTACAAGAGACCCAGTACTTC
size: NA; D: TRBD2; V: TRBV15; J: TRBJ2-3; CDR3: CATSRVRSPLALSTDTQYF; DNA: TGTGCCACCAGCAGGGTTAGGTCCCCACTAGCGCTGAGCACAGATACGCAGTATTTT
size: few; D: TRBD1; V: TRBV29-1; J: TRBJ2-6; CDR3: CSVVTGQATSGANVLTF; DNA: TGCAGCGTTGTCACGGGACAGGCAACCTCTGGGGCCAACGTCCTGACTTTC
size: NA; D: TRBD2; V: TRBV6-1; J: TRBJ2-1; CDR3: CASSDRARTSGRHNEQFF; DNA: TGTGCCAGCAGTGACAGGGCTCGGACTAGCGGGAGGCATAATGAGCAGTTCTTC
size: once; D: NA; V: TRBV12-5; J: TRBJ2-1; CDR3: CASGLGSGGINEQFF; DNA: TGTGCTAGTGGTTTGGGGAGTGGGGGCATCAATGAGCAGTTCTTC
size: many; D: NA; V: TRBV27; J: TRBJ1-5; CDR3: CASSLIGPGGNQPQHF; DNA: TGTGCCAGCAGTTTAATAGGGCCGGGAGGCAATCAGCCCCAGCATTTT
size: NA; D: NA; V: TRBV5-6; J: TRBJ1-1; CDR3: CASSSVGEAFF; DNA: TGTGCCAGCAGCTCGGTGGGCGAAGCTTTCTTT
size: once; D: TRBD2; V: TRBV5-6; J: TRBJ2-5; CDR3: CASRTSGGAAGETQYF; DNA: TGTGCCAGCAGGACTAGCGGGGGGGCCGCTGGAGAGACCCAGTACTTC
size: NA; D: TRBD2; V: TRBV6-5; J: TRBJ2-1; CDR3: CASIGGGSYNEQFF; DNA: TGTGCCAGCATAGGCGGGGGGAGCTACAATGAGCAGTTCTTC
size: NA; D: NA; V: TRBV5-6; J: TRBJ1-2; CDR3: CASSLYGSFTF; DNA: TGTGCCAGCAGCTTGTATGGCTCTTTCACCTTC
size: NA; D: TRBD1; V: TRBV5-1; J: TRBJ2-3; CDR3: CASSSTGVSTDTQYF; DNA: TGCGCCAGCAGCTCTACAGGGGTCAGCACAGATACGCAGTATTTT
size: NA; D: TRBD1; V: TRBV30; J: TRBJ1-2; CDR3: CAGTIQGTGYTF; DNA: TGTGCCGGGACCATACAGGGGACTGGCTACACCTTC
size: NA; D: NA; V: TRBV6-6; J: TRBJ1-6; CDR3: CASSLTGSNSPLHF; DNA: TGTGCCAGCAGCCTGACCGGGTCTAATTCACCCCTCCACTTT
size: NA; D: TRBD1; V: TRBV5-1; J: TRBJ2-3; CDR3: CASSLEGQGEDTQYF; DNA: TGCGCCAGCAGCTTGGAGGGACAGGGTGAAGATACGCAGTATTTT
size: few; D: NA; V: TRBV9; J: TRBJ1-4; CDR3: CASSEKGANEKLFF; DNA: TGTGCCAGCAGCGAAAAAGGGGCTAATGAAAAACTGTTTTTT
size: NA; D: NA; V: TRBV7-2; J: TRBJ1-4; CDR3: CASSFQGSGEKLFF; DNA: TGTGCCAGCAGCTTTCAGGGTTCCGGTGAAAAACTGTTTTTT
size: few; D: NA; V: TRBV5-1; J: TRBJ1-6; CDR3: CASRFPGGNSPLHF; DNA: TGCGCCAGCCGATTCCCGGGCGGGAATTCACCCCTCCACTTT
size: NA; D: TRBD2; V: TRBV18; J: TRBJ2-1; CDR3: CASSPRTSPNEQFF; DNA: TGTGCCAGCTCACCAAGGACTAGTCCGAATGAGCAGTTCTTC
size: NA; D: TRBD1; V: TRBV19; J: TRBJ1-2; CDR3: CASQTGDLYGYTF; DNA: TGTGCCAGTCAGACAGGGGACCTGTATGGCTACACCTTC
size: NA; D: NA; V: TRBV7-2; J: TRBJ2-7; CDR3: CASSLVRGSSYEQYF; DNA: TGTGCCAGCAGCTTAGTCCGAGGGAGCTCCTACGAGCAGTACTTC
size: NA; D: NA; V: TRBV4-1; J: TRBJ2-7; CDR3: CASSHGTGLDYEQYF; DNA: TGCGCCAGCAGCCATGGGACGGGACTTGACTACGAGCAGTACTTC
size: once; D: NA; V: TRBV7-8; J: TRBJ1-4; CDR3: CASSSTREVNEKLFF; DNA: TGTGCCAGCAGCTCCACACGGGAGGTTAATGAAAAACTGTTTTTT
size: NA; D: NA; V: TRBV12-3/TRBV12-4; J: TRBJ2-3; CDR3: CASILVGGDTQYF; DNA: TGTGCCAGCATCCTAGTGGGGGGTGATACGCAGTATTTT
size: NA; D: TRBD2; V: TRBV5-6; J: TRBJ2-1; CDR3: CASSYGGAGLNEQFF; DNA: TGTGCCAGCAGCTACGGGGGGGCCGGCTTGAATGAGCAGTTCTTC
size: NA; D: NA; V: TRBV27; J: TRBJ2-2; CDR3: CASSFSWGEWNTGELFF; DNA: TGTGCCAGCAGTTTTTCCTGGGGGGAATGGAACACCGGGGAGCTGTTTTTT
size: once; D: NA; V: TRBV25-1; J: TRBJ2-3; CDR3: CASSPQGTDTQYF; DNA: TGTGCCAGCAGCCCACAGGGAACAGATACGCAGTATTTT
size: NA; D: NA; V: TRBV2; J: TRBJ1-2; CDR3: CASRVARRVTNYGYTF; DNA: TGTGCCAGCAGAGTCGCCAGGAGGGTTACTAACTATGGCTACACCTTC
size: NA; D: TRBD2; V: TRBV20-1; J: TRBJ2-3; CDR3: CSASSRTSGRDTQYF; DNA: TGCAGTGCTAGTTCCAGGACTAGCGGGAGGGATACGCAGTATTTT
size: NA; D: NA; V: TRBV12-3/TRBV12-4; J: TRBJ1-2; CDR3: CASQRMQNYGYTF; DNA: TGTGCCAGCCAGAGGATGCAGAACTATGGCTACACCTTC
size: NA; D: TRBD2; V: TRBV5-1; J: TRBJ2-1; CDR3: CASSTSPGLAFNEQFF; DNA: TGCGCCAGCAGCACCAGTCCGGGACTAGCGTTCAATGAGCAGTTCTTC